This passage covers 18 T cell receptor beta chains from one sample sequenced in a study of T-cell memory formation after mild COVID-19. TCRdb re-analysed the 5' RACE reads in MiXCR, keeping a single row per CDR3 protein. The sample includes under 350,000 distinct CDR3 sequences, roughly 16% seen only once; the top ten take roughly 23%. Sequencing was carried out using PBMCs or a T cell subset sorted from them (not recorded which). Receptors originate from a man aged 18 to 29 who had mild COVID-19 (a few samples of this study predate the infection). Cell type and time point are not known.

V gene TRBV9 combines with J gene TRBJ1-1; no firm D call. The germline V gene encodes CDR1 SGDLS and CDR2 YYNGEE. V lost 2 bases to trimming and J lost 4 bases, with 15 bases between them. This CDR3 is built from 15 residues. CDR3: CASSVASDLSTEAFF. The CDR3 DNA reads TGTGCCAGCAGCGTGGCCTCTGATTTGAGCACTGAAGCTTTCTTT.

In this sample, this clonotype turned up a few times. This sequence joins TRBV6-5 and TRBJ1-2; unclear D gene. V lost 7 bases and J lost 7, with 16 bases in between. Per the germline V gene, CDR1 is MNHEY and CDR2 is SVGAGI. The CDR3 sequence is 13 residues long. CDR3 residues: CASTPGWASGYTF. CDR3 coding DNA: TGTGCCAGCACCCCGGGGTGGGCCAGTGGCTACACCTTC.

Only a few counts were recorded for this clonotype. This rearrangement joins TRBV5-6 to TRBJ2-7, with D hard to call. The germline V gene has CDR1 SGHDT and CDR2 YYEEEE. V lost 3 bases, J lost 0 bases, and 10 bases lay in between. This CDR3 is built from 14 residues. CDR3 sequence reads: CASSYPRNSYEQYF. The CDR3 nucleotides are TGTGCCAGCAGCTACCCCCGGAACTCCTACGAGCAGTACTTC.

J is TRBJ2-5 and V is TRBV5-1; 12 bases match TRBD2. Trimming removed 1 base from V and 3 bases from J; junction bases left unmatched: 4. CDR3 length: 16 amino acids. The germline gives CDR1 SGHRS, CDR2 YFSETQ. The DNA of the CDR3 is TGCGCCAGCAGCTTGTGGCCTAGCGGGGGGGAAGAGACCCAGTACTTC. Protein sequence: CASSLWPSGGEETQYF.

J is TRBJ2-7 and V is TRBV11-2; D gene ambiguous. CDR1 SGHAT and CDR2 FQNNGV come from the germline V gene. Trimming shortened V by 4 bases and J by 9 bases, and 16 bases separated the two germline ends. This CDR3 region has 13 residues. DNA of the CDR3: TGTGCCAGCAGCTCCCCGTTAAGCTTAGGGCAGTACGTC. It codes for CASSSPLSLGQYV.

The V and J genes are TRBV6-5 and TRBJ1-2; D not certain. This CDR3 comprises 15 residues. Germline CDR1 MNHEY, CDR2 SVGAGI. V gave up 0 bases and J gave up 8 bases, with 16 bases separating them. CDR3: CASSYSIQARRGYTF. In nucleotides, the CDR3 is TGTGCCAGCAGTTACTCGATTCAGGCAAGGAGGGGCTACACCTTC.

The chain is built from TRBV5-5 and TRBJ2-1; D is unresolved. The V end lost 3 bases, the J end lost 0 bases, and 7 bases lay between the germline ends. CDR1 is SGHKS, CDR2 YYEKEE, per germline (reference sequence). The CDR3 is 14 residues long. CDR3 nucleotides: TGTGCCAGCAGCTCTCCCAGCTCCTACAATGAGCAGTTCTTC. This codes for CASSSPSSYNEQFF.

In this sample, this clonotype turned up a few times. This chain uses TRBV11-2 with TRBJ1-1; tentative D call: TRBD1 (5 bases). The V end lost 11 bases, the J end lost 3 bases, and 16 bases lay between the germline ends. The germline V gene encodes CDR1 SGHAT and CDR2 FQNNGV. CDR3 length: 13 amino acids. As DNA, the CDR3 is TGTGCCTCAACCCCGGGGGTTCACACTGAAGCTTTCTTT. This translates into CASTPGVHTEAFF.

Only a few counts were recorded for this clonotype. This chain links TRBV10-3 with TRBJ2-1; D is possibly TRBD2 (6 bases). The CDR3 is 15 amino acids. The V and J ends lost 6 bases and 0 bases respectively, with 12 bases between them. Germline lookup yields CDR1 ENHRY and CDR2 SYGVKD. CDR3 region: CAIRGTVLSYNEQFF. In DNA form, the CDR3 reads TGTGCCATCAGGGGGACTGTCCTCTCCTACAATGAGCAGTTCTTC.

CDR3 coding DNA: TGTGCCAGCAGCCTTCTAGCAGACGGGGAGCTGTTTTTT. Its translation: CASSLLADGELFF. This sequence joins TRBV7-9 and TRBJ2-2; the D gene is possibly TRBD2 (5 bases). Germline CDR1 SEHNR, CDR2 FQNEAQ (reference sequence). This CDR3 region has 13 residues. The V end lost 5 bases, the J end lost 7 bases, and 11 bases lay between the germline ends.

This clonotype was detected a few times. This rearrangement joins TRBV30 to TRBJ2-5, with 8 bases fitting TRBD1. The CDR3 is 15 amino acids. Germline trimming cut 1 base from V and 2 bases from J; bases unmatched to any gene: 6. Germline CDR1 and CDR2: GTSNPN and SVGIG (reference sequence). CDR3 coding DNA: TGTGCCTGGAGTGGAAAGGGACAGGCTCAAGAGACCCAGTACTTC. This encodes CAWSGKGQAQETQYF.

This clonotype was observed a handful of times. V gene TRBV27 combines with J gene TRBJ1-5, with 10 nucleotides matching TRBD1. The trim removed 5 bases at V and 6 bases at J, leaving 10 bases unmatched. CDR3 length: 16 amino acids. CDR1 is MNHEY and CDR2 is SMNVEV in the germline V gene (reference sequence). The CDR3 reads CASSKRTGGRRQPQHF. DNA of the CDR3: TGTGCCAGCAGTAAAAGGACAGGGGGTCGTCGTCAGCCCCAGCATTTT.

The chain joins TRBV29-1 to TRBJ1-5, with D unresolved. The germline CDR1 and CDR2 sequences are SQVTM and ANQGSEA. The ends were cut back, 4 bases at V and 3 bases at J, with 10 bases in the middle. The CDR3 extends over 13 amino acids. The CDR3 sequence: CSVAPGINQPQHF. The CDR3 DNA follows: TGCAGCGTTGCACCAGGAATCAATCAGCCCCAGCATTTT.

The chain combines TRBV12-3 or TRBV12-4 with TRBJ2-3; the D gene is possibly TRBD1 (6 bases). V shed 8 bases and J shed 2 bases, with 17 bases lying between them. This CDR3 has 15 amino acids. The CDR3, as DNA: TGTGCCAGCCGAGACCTAGACAGGCTCACAGATACGCAGTATTTT. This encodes CASRDLDRLTDTQYF.

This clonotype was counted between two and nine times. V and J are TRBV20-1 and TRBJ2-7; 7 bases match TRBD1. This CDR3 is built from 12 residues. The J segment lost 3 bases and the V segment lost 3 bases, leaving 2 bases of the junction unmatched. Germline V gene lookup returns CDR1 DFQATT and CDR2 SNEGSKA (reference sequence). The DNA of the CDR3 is TGCAGTGCTAGGGGACAGCTCTACGAGCAGTACTTC. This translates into CSARGQLYEQYF.

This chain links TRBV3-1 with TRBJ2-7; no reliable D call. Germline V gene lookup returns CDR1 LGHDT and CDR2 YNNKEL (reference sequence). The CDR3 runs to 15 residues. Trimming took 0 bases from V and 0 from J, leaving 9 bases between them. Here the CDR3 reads CASSQDKARSYEQYF. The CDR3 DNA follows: TGTGCCAGCAGCCAAGATAAGGCCCGCTCCTACGAGCAGTACTTC.

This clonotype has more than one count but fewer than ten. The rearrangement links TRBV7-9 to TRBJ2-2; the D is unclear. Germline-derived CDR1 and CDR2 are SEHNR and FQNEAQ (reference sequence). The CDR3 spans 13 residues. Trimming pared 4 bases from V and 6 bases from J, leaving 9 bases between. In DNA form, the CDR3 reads TGTGCCAGCAGCTCGGAATGGGCCGGGGAGCTGTTTTTT. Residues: CASSSEWAGELFF.

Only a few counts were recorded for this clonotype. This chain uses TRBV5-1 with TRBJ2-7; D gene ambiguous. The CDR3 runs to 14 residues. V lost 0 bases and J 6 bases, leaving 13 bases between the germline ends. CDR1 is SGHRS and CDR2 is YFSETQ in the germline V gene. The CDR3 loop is CASSLALALGEQYF. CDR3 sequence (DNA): TGCGCCAGCAGCTTGGCCCTGGCTCTCGGCGAGCAGTACTTC.